This record concerns one TCR beta chain sequence. Its cognate antigen is unknown. The data were taken from a study of cytomegalovirus exposure and HLA in healthy donors. At collection, donors were nominally healthy, but unrecorded immune exposures were probable. This CDR3 region has 12 residues. V lost 1 base and J lost 5, with 5 bases in between. Germline V gene lookup returns CDR1 ENHRY and CDR2 SYGVKD. The PCR had 60 Vbeta and 13 Jbeta primers. The table came from immunoSEQ multiplex PCR; TCRdb's copy has only in-frame clones and leaves some out. In total, the table holds tens of thousands of clones. Findings and caveats of the study: A prior analysis recorded that most TCR beta V segments were productive about 87% or about 30% of the time. TRBV6-2, TRBV6-3 and some other V segments were excluded as indistinguishable. It is likely that the observed cluster of highly shared sequence variants was a sequencing artifact.

The V call is TRBV10-3, the J call TRBJ2-5; D remains ambiguous. The sequencing input was PBMCs. This TCR came from a female donor in good health and CMV-seronegative. The CDR3 sequence: CAISELQETQYF. The CDR3 nucleotides read TGTGCCATCAGTGAGTTACAGGAGACCCAGTACTTC.